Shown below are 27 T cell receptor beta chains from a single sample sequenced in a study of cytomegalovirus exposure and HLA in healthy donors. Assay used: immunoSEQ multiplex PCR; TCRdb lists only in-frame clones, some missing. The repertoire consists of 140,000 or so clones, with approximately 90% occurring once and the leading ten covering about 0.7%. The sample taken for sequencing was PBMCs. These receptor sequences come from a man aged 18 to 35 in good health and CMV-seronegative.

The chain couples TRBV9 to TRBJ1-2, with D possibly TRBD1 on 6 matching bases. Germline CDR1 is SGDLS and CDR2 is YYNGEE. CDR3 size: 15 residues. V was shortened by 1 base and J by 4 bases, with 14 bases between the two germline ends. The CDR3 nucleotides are TGTGCCAGCAGCGTATCCAAGGGGGACGGCTATGGCTACACCTTC. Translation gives CASSVSKGDGYGYTF.

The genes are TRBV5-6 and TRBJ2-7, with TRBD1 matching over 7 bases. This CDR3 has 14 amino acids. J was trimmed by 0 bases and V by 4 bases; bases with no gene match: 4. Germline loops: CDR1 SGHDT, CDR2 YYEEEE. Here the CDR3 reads CASSRQGSSYEQYV. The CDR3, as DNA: TGTGCCAGCAGCCGACAGGGTAGCTCCTACGAGCAGTACGTC.

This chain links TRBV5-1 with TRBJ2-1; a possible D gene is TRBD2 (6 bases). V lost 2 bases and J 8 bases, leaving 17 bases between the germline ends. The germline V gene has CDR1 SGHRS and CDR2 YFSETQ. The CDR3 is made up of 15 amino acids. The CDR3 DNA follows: TGCGCCAGCAGCTTAGTGGCGGGGTCTATGGATGAGCAGTTCTTC. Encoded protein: CASSLVAGSMDEQFF.

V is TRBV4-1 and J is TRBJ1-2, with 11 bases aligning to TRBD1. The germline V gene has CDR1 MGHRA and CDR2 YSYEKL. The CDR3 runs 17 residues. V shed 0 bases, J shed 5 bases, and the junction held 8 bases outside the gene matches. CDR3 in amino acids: CASSQDRTGGAHYGYTF. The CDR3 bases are TGCGCCAGCAGCCAAGATCGGACAGGGGGCGCCCATTATGGCTACACCTTC.

The chain's CDR3 is CASSLDSKEQYV. The CDR3 DNA is TGTGCCAGCAGCTTGGACAGTAAAGAGCAGTACGTC. The chain is built from TRBV5-6 and TRBJ2-7; D is unclear. Germline-derived CDR1 and CDR2 are SGHDT and YYEEEE. CDR3 length: 12 amino acids. V was trimmed by 0 bases and J by 7 bases, leaving 8 bases between them.

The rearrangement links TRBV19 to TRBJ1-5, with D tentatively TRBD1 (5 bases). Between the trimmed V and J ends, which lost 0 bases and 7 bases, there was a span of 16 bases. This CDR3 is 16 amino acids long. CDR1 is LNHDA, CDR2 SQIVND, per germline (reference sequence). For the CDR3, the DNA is TGTGCCAGTAGTATAGATCGTTGGGGTTGGGGCCAGCCCCAGCATTTT. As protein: CASSIDRWGWGQPQHF. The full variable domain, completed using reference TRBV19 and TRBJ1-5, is DGGITQSPKYLFRKEGQNVTLSCEQNLNHDAMYWYRQDPGQGLRLIYYSQIVNDFQKGDIAEGYSVSREKKESFPLTVTSAQKNPTAFYLCASSIDRWGWGQPQHFGDGTRLSIL.

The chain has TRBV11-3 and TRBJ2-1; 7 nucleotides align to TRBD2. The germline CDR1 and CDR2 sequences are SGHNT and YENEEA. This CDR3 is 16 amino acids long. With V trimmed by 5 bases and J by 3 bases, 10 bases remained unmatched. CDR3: CASSPLAGDSYNEQFF. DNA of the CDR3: TGTGCCAGCAGCCCTCTTGCGGGAGACAGCTACAATGAGCAGTTCTTC.

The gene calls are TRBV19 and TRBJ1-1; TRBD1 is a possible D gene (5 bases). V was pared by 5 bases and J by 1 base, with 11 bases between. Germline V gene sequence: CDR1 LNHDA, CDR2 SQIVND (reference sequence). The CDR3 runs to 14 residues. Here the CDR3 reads CASSAIDRNTEAFF. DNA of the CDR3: TGTGCCAGTAGTGCAATAGACAGGAACACTGAAGCTTTCTTT.

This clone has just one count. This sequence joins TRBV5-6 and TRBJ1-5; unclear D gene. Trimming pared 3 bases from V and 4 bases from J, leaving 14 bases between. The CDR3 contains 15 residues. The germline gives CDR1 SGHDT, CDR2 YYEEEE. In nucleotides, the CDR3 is TGTGCCAGCAGCTCCGCGGCGGGTTGGAATCAGCCCCAGCATTTT. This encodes CASSSAAGWNQPQHF.

CDR3 amino acids: CASSPGAIDTQYF. As DNA, the CDR3 is TGTGCCAGCAGCCCGGGAGCCATAGATACGCAGTATTTT. The chain combines TRBV7-7 with TRBJ2-3; perhaps TRBD2 as D (6 bases). V was pared by 5 bases and J by 5 bases, with 11 bases between. The CDR3 sequence is 13 residues long. Germline CDR1 reads SSHAT; CDR2 reads FNYEAQ (reference sequence).

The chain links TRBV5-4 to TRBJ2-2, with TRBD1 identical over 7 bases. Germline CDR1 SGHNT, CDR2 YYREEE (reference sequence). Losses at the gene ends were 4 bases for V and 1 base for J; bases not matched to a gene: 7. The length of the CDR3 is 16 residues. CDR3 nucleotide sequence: TGTGCCAGCAGCGCAGGGACAGCCCTGAACACCGGGGAGCTGTTTTTT. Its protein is CASSAGTALNTGELFF.

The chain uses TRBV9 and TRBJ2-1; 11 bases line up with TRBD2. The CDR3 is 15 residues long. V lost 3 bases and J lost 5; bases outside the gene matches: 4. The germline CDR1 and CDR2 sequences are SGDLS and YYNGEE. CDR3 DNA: TGTGCCAGCAGCGGTAGCGGGAGGGCCCACAATGAGCAGTTCTTC. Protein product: CASSGSGRAHNEQFF.

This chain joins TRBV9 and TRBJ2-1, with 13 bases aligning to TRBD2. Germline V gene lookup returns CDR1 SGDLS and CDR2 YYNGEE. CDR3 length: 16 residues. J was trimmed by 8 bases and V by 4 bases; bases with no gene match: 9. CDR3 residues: CASSWRTSGSFDEQFF. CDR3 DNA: TGTGCCAGCAGCTGGCGGACTAGCGGGAGTTTCGATGAGCAGTTCTTC.

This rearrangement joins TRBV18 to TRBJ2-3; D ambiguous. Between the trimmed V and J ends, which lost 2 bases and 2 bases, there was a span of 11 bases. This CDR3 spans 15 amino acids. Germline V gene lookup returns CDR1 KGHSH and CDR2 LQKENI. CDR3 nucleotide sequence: TGTGCCAGCTCACCAGGCAGATCAGACACAGATACGCAGTATTTT. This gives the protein CASSPGRSDTDTQYF.

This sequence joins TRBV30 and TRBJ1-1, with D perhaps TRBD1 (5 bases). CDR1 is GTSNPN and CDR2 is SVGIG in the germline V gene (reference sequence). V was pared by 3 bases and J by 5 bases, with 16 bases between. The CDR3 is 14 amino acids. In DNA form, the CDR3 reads TGTGCCTGGAGCCCGTATGGGGGGAGGACTGAAGCTTTCTTT. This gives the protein CAWSPYGGRTEAFF.

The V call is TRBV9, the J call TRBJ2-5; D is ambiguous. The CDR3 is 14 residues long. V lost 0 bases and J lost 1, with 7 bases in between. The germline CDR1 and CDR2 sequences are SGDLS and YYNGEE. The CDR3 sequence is CASSVGSVQETQYF. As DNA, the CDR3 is TGTGCCAGCAGCGTAGGGTCGGTCCAAGAGACCCAGTACTTC.

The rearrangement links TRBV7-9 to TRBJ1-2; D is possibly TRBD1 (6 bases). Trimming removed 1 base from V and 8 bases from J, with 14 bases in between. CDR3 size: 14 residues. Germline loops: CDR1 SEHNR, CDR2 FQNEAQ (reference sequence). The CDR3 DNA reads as TGTGCCAGCAGCTTAGGGGAGGGGGTCGGAGGCTACACCTTC. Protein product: CASSLGEGVGGYTF.

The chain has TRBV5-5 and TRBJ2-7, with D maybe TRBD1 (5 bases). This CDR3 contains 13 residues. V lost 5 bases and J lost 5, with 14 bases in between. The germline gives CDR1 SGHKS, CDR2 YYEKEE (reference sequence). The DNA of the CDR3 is TGTGCCAGCAGACCCGCGATAGGGGACGAGCAGTACTTC. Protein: CASRPAIGDEQYF.

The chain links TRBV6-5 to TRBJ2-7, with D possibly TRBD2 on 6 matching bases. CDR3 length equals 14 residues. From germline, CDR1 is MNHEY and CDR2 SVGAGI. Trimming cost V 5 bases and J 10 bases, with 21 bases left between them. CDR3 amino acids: CASSSPGRTTSQYF. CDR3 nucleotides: TGTGCCAGCAGTAGTCCGGGACGGACTACCTCCCAGTACTTC.

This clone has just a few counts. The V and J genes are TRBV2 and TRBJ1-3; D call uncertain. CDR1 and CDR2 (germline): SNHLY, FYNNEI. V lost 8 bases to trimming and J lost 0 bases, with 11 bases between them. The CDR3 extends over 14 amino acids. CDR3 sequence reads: CASSIKSSGNTIYF. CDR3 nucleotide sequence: TGTGCCAGCTCGATCAAGAGCTCTGGAAACACCATATATTTT.

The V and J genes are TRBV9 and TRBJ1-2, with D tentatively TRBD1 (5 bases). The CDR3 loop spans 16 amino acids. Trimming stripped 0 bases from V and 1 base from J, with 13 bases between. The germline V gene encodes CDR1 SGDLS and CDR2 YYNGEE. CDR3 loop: CASSVVEGALNYGYTF. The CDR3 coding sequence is TGTGCCAGCAGCGTAGTGGAAGGGGCCCTTAACTATGGCTACACCTTC.

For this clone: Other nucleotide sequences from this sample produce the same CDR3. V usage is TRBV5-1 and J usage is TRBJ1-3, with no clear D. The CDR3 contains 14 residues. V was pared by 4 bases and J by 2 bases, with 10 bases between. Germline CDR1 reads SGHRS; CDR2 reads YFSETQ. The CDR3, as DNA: TGCGCCAGCAGCCTAAGTGGGCCTGGAAACACCATATATTTT. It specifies CASSLSGPGNTIYF.

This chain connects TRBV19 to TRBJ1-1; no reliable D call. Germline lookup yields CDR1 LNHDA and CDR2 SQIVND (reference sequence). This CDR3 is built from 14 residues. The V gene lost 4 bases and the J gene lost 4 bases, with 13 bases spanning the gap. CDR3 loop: CASSRPGIGTEAFF. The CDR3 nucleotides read TGTGCCAGTAGTAGACCCGGGATCGGCACTGAAGCTTTCTTT.

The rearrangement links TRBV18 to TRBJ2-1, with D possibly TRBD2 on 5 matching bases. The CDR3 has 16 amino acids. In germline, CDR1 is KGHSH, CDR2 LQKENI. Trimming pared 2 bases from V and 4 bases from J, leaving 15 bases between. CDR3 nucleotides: TGTGCCAGCTCACCAGTCGGGGTGAATAGTTACAATGAGCAGTTCTTC. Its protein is CASSPVGVNSYNEQFF.

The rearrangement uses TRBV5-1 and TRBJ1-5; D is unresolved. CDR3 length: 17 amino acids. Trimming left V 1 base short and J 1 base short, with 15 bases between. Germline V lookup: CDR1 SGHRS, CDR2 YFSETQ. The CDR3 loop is CASSLTGSTESNQPQHF. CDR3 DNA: TGCGCCAGCAGCTTGACCGGGTCTACCGAGAGCAATCAGCCCCAGCATTTT.

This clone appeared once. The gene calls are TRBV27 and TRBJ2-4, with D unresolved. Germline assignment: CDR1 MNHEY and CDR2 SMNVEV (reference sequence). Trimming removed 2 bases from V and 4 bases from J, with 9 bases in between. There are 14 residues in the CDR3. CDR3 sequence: CASSLSGPKNIQYF. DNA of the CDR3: TGTGCCAGCAGTTTAAGTGGGCCAAAAAACATTCAGTACTTC.

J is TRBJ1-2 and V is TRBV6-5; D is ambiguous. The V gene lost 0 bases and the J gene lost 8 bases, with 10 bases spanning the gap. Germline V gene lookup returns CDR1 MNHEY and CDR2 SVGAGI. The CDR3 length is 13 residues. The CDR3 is CASSYSRERGYTF. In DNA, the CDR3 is TGTGCCAGCAGTTACTCGAGAGAACGAGGCTACACCTTC.